This T cell receptor (beta chain) was sequenced in a study of T cells in Graves' hyperthyroidism and ophthalmopathy. Germline values: CDR1 DFQATT, CDR2 SNEGSKA (reference sequence). V shed 0 bases and J shed 1 base, with 3 bases lying between them. This CDR3 is built from 12 residues. TCR beta CDR3 sequences were amplified from RNA transcripts. During a first-round RT-PCR of the TCR CDR3, the HTBI primer set was used. TCRdb called the multiplex PCR reads again in MiXCR, with one record for every CDR3 protein. The table lists about 580,000 distinct CDR3 sequences, approximately 44% of them singletons. The sample taken for sequencing was peripheral blood or thyroid tissue (not recorded which). J is TRBJ2-5 and V is TRBV20-1; D is unresolved. The clonotype was recovered from a woman aged 18-29 years with Graves' hyperthyroidism. CDR3 in DNA: TGCAGTGCTAGAGAGGGCCAAGAGACCCAGTACTTC. Its protein is CSAREGQETQYF.